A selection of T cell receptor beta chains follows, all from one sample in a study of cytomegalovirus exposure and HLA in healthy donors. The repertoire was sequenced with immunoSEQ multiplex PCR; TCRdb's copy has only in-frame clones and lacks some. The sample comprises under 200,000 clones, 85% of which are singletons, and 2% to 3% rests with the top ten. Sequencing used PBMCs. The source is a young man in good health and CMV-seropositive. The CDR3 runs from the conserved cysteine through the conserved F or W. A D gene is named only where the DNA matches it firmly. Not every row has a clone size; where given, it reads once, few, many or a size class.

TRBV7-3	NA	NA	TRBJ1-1	CASSSQMNTEAFF	TGTGCCAGCAGCTCCCAGATGAACACTGAAGCTTTCTTT
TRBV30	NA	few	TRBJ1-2	CAWSRDNRNYGYTF	TGTGCCTGGAGTCGGGACAACCGAAACTATGGCTACACCTTC
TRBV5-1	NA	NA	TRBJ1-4	CASSLNGGKLFF	TGCGCCAGCAGCCTCAACGGAGGGAAACTGTTTTTT
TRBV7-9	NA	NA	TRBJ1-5	CASSFSGDGPQHF	TGTGCCAGCAGCTTTTCGGGGGATGGGCCCCAGCATTTT
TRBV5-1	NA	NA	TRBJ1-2	CASSLARGEGYTF	TGCGCCAGCAGCTTGGCCCGGGGAGAAGGCTACACCTTC
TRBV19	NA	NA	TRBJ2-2	CASSMVVRLGANTGELFF	TGTGCCAGTAGTATGGTAGTTCGGTTAGGGGCGAACACCGGGGAGCTGTTTTTT
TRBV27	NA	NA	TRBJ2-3	CASMRVFSTDTQYF	TGTGCCAGCATGAGGGTCTTTAGCACAGATACGCAGTATTTT
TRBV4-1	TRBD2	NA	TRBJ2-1	CASSPLGTSVSYNEQFF	TGCGCCAGCAGCCCCCTTGGGACTAGCGTCTCCTACAATGAGCAGTTCTTC
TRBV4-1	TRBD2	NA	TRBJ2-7	CASSHWTSGSYEQYF	TGCGCCAGCAGCCACTGGACTAGCGGCTCCTACGAGCAGTACTTC
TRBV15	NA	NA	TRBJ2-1	CATSREYTSYNEQFF	TGTGCCACCAGCAGAGAGTATACAAGTTACAATGAGCAGTTCTTC
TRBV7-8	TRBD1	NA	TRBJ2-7	CASSWDSTLNYEQYF	TGTGCCAGCAGCTGGGACAGTACACTTAACTACGAGCAGTACTTC
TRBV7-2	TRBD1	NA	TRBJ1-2	CASSFQGVYGYTF	TGTGCCAGCAGCTTCCAGGGGGTATATGGCTACACCTTC
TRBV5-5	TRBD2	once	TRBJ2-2	CASSWGLAGELFF	TGTGCCAGCAGCTGGGGACTAGCCGGGGAGCTGTTTTTT
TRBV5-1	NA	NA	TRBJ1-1	CASSLEETGNTEAFF	TGCGCCAGCAGCTTGGAGGAGACAGGGAACACTGAAGCTTTCTTT
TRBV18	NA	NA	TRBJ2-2	CASFIGGNTGELFF	TGTGCCAGCTTTATTGGCGGGAACACCGGGGAGCTGTTTTTT
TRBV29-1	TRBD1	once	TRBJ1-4	CSVPGTGRSGWEKLFF	TGCAGCGTTCCCGGGACAGGCCGATCTGGTTGGGAAAAACTGTTTTTT
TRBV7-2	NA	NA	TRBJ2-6	CASSPRQPSSGANVLTF	TGTGCCAGCAGCCCTAGACAGCCTAGTTCTGGGGCCAACGTCCTGACTTTC
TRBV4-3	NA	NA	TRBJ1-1	CASSQDWAGDTEAFF	TGCGCCAGCAGCCAAGATTGGGCAGGGGACACTGAAGCTTTCTTT
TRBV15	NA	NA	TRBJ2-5	CATSRGHDRGETQYF	TGTGCCACCAGCAGGGGACACGATAGGGGGGAGACCCAGTACTTC
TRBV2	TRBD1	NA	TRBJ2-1	CASSELTDREHNEQFF	TGTGCCAGCAGTGAACTAACGGACAGGGAGCACAATGAGCAGTTCTTC
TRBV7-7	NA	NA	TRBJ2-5	CASSSDTYQETQYF	TGTGCTAGCAGCTCTGACACGTACCAAGAGACCCAGTACTTC